These 10 T cell receptor beta chains share one sample of origin, sequenced in a study of control samples from healthy donors and cancer patients. Here immunoSEQ multiplex PCR was the method, and the copy in TCRdb shows in-frame clones only, minus some. Seen here are fewer than 200,000 clones, roughly 92% observed once, and the top ten hold about 1.4%. Input material: blood. Receptors originate from a man under 40 in good health.

This chain links TRBV19 with TRBJ1-5; unclear D gene. Trimming took 4 bases from V and 9 from J, leaving 7 bases between them. CDR1 and CDR2 from the germline V gene are LNHDA and SQIVND (reference sequence). This CDR3 has 11 residues. The DNA of the CDR3 is TGTGCCAGTAGTACCGACGCGCCCCAGCATTTT. Translating gives CASSTDAPQHF.

This CDR3 is CASSPGRPSGANVLTF. In nucleotides, the CDR3 is TGTGCCAGCAGCCCTGGACGGCCCTCTGGGGCCAACGTCCTGACTTTC. V is TRBV7-3 and J is TRBJ2-6; D uncertain. The CDR3 spans 16 residues. Germline V gene data show CDR1 as SGHTA and CDR2 as FQGTGA. Between the trimmed V and J ends, which lost 5 bases and 0 bases, there was a span of 11 bases.

The V gene is TRBV6-1, the J gene TRBJ1-5, with D perhaps TRBD1 (5 bases). CDR1 is MNHNS, CDR2 SASEGT, per germline. The CDR3 runs 15 residues. V was clipped by 2 bases and J by 2 bases, with 10 bases between them. The CDR3 sequence is CASSEQGKGNQPQHF. DNA for the CDR3: TGTGCCAGCAGTGAACAGGGTAAGGGCAATCAGCCCCAGCATTTT.

The rearrangement uses TRBV28 and TRBJ2-7, with 9 positions matching TRBD2. The junction had 12 bases not matched to a gene; V was cut back by 7 bases and J by 5 bases. The CDR3 extends over 15 amino acids. Per the germline V gene, CDR1 is MDHEN and CDR2 is SYDVKM. The CDR3 DNA sequence: TGTGCCAGCACCGGGGGGGCTAGCGGGACCCACGAGCAGTACTTC. As protein: CASTGGASGTHEQYF.

V and J are TRBV11-2 and TRBJ2-3; no reliable D call. Germline CDR1 is SGHAT and CDR2 is FQNNGV. CDR3 length: 15 residues. The ends were cut back, 1 base at V and 6 bases at J, with 14 bases in the middle. Here the CDR3 DNA reads TGTGCCAGCAGCTTAGCGGGCGGCCAGCGCGATACGCAGTATTTT. Encoded protein: CASSLAGGQRDTQYF.

V gene TRBV12-5 combines with J gene TRBJ2-1; 8 bases are shared with TRBD2. The CDR3 totals 20 residues. Germline-derived CDR1 and CDR2 are LGHNT and FRNRAP. J was trimmed by 0 bases and V by 0 bases; bases with no gene match: 13. CDR3 sequence reads: CASGLVPDGRAVGSYNEQFF. CDR3 DNA sequence: TGTGCTAGTGGTTTGGTACCGGACGGGAGGGCCGTGGGCTCCTACAATGAGCAGTTCTTC.

V and J are TRBV7-2 and TRBJ2-7; tentative D call: TRBD2 (5 bases). Trimming removed 3 bases from V and 7 bases from J, with 16 bases in between. The CDR3 spans 14 residues. Looked up from germline, CDR1 is SGHTA and CDR2 is FQGNSA. The CDR3 spells CASSFGWERWEQYF. The DNA for the CDR3 is TGTGCCAGCAGCTTTGGCTGGGAGCGGTGGGAGCAGTACTTC.

The DNA of the CDR3 is TGTGCCAGCAGTCCAGGAGGAAACACCATATATTTT. Its translation is CASSPGGNTIYF. The chain couples TRBV6-5 to TRBJ1-3; D uncertain. The V gene lost 5 bases and the J gene lost 4 bases, with 6 bases spanning the gap. In germline, CDR1 is MNHEY, CDR2 SVGAGI. CDR3 size: 12 residues.

This chain links TRBV7-2 with TRBJ1-6; the match to TRBD1 covers 9 bases. The junction had 14 bases not matched to a gene; V was cut back by 4 bases and J by 7 bases. Germline V gives CDR1 SGHTA, CDR2 FQGNSA. The CDR3 is 18 residues long. The CDR3 loop is CASSSREDRGVANSPLHF. The CDR3 bases are TGTGCCAGCAGCTCGAGAGAGGACAGGGGAGTGGCGAATTCACCCCTCCACTTT. The whole variable domain, filled in from reference TRBV7-2 and TRBJ1-6, reads GAGVSQSPSNKVTEKGKDVELRCDPISGHTALYWYRQSLGQGLEFLIYFQGNSAPDKSGLPSDRFSAERTGGSVSTLTIQRTQQEDSAVYLCASSSREDRGVANSPLHFGNGTRLTVT.

V is TRBV28 and J is TRBJ1-1; 7 nucleotides match TRBD1. The CDR3 extends over 11 amino acids. Germline V gene sequence: CDR1 MDHEN, CDR2 SYDVKM. J was trimmed by 7 bases and V by 9 bases; bases with no gene match: 5. In nucleotides, the CDR3 is TGTGCCAGTACGACAGGGATTGAAGCTTTCTTT. Its protein product is CASTTGIEAFF.